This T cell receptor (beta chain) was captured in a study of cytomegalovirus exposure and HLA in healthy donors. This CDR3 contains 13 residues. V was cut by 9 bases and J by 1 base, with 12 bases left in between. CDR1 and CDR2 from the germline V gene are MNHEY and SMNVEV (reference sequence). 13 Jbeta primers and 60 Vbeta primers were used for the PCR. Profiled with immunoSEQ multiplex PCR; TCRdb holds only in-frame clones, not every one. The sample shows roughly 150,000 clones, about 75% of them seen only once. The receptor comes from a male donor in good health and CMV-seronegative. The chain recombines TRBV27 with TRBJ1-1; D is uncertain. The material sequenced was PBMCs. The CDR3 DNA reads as TGTGCCAGTGGAGTATTCGAGAACACTGAAGCTTTCTTT. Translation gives CASGVFENTEAFF.